This T cell receptor beta chain was found in a study of T cells in Graves' hyperthyroidism and ophthalmopathy. Researchers took RNA transcripts and amplified the TCR beta CDR3 regions from them. In the first-round RT-PCR of the TCR CDR3, the HTBI primer set was used. TCRdb re-called the multiplex PCR reads through MiXCR, storing one row per CDR3 protein. This sample has more than 550,000 distinct CDR3 sequences, with 45% found just once. This clonotype occurred many times. Germline V lookup: CDR1 SGHTA, CDR2 FQGNSA. CDR3 length: 14 amino acids. V shed 4 bases and J 0 bases; nucleotides not matched to a gene: 0.

The clonotype was recovered from an adult man with Graves' disease, either hyperthyroidism or ophthalmopathy (not recorded which). Sequencing used peripheral blood or thyroid tissue (not recorded which). The chain combines TRBV7-2 with TRBJ1-3, with TRBD1 identical over 7 bases. CDR3 amino acids: CASSWDSSGNTIYF. The DNA of the CDR3 is TGTGCCAGCAGCTGGGACAGCTCTGGAAACACCATATATTTT.